The T cell receptor (beta chain) described here comes from a study of T cell repertoires in cytomegalovirus infection. Study-wide points: Dominating the ex vivo response were TCR beta clonotypes that were CMV-specific and HLA-C-restricted.

This clonotype was recorded a few times. What it recognizes is unknown. TCRdb processed the reads anew with MiXCR; each CDR3 protein has one entry. The repertoire includes under 150,000 distinct CDR3 sequences, almost 9% of them detected once, and about 9.4% sits in the top ten. CDR3 size: 13 residues. Germline V gives CDR1 SQVTM, CDR2 ANQGSEA. V lost 2 bases, J lost 5 bases, and 12 bases lay in between. V gene TRBV29-1 combines with J gene TRBJ2-5; no clear D. The source is a human donor in good health (CMV status not recorded). Some clones in this sample may be carry-over from other donors' samples. The sequencing input was PBMCs. Here the CDR3 reads CSVERVVGETQYF. The CDR3 nucleotides are TGCAGCGTTGAACGAGTAGTCGGCGAGACCCAGTACTTC.